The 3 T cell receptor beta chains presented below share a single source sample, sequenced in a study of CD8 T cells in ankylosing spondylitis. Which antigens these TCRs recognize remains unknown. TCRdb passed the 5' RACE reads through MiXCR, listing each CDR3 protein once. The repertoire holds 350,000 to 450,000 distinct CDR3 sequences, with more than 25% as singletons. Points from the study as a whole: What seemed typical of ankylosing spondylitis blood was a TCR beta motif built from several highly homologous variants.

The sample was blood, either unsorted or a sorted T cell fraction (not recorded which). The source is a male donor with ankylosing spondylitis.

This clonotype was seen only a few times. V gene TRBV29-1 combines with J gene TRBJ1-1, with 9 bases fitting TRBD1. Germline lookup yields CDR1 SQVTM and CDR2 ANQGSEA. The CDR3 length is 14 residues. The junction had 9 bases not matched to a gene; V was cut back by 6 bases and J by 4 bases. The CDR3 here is CSVINRGPFTEAFF. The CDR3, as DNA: TGCAGCGTCATAAACAGGGGGCCGTTCACTGAAGCTTTCTTT.

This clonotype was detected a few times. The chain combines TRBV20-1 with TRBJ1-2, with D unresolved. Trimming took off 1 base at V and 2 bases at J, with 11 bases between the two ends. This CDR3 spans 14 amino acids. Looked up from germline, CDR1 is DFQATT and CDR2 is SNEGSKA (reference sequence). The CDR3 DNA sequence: TGCAGTGCTAGAGTCCCCCTGGCAAACTATGGCTACACCTTC. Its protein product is CSARVPLANYGYTF.

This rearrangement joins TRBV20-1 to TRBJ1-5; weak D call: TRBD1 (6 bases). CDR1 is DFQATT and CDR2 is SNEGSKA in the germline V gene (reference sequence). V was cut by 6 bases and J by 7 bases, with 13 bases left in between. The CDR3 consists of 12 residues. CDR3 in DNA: TGCAGTGCCAGGAAGGGGGGGCAGCCCCAGCATTTT. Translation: CSARKGGQPQHF.